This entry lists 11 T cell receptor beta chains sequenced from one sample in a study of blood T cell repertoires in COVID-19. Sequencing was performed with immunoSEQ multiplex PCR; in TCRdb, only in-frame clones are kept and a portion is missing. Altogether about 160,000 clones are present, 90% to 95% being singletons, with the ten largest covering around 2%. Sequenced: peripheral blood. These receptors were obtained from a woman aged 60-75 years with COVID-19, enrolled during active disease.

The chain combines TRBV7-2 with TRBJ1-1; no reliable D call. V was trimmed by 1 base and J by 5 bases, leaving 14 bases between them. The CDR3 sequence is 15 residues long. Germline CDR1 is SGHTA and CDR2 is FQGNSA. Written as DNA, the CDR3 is TGTGCCAGCAGCTTAGTCCGCAGCGGGCGGACTGAAGCTTTCTTT. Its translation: CASSLVRSGRTEAFF.

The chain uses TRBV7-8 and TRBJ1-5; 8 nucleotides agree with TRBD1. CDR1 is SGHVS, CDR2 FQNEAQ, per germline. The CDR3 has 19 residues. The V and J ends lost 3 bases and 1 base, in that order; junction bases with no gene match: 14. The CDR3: CASSFTAAAGGVSNQPQHF. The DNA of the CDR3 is TGTGCCAGCAGCTTCACGGCCGCAGCAGGGGGCGTAAGCAATCAGCCCCAGCATTTT.

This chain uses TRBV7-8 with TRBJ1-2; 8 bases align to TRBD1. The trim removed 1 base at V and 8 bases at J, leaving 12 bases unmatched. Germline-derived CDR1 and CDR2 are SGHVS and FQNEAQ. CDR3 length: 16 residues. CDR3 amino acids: CASSLDRIRQGLGYTF. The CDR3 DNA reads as TGTGCCAGCAGCTTAGATCGCATCAGACAGGGGTTGGGCTACACCTTC.

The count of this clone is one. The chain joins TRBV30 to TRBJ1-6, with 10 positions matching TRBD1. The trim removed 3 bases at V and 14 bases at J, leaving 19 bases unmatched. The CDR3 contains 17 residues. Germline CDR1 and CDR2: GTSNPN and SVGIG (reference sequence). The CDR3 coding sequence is TGTGCCTGGAGGGGGGGACAGGGGAATCAGGCTTTCAAGGCCCTCCACTTT. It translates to CAWRGGQGNQAFKALHF.

The CDR3 sequence is CASSLEGQPAYEQYF. CDR3 DNA: TGTGCCAGCAGCTTAGAGGGACAACCTGCCTACGAGCAGTACTTC. This chain links TRBV11-1 with TRBJ2-7, with D possibly TRBD1 on 6 matching bases. The germline V and J ends were trimmed by 1 base and 2 bases, with 12 bases remaining between them. The CDR3 loop spans 15 amino acids. Germline V gene data show CDR1 as SGHAT and CDR2 as FQDESV (reference sequence). Drawing the rest from reference TRBV11-1 and TRBJ2-7, the complete variable domain is EAEVAQSPRYKITEKSQAVAFWCDPISGHATLYWYRQILGQGPELLVQFQDESVVDDSQLPKDRFSAERLKGVDSTLKIQPAELGDSAMYLCASSLEGQPAYEQYFGPGTRLTVT.

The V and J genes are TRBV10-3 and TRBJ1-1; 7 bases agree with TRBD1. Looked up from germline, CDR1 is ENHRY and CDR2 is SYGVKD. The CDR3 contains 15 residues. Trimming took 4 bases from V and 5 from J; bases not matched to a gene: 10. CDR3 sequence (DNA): TGTGCCATCAGTGTGTCGGAGGGGGCCGGAACTGAAGCTTTCTTT. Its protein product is CAISVSEGAGTEAFF.

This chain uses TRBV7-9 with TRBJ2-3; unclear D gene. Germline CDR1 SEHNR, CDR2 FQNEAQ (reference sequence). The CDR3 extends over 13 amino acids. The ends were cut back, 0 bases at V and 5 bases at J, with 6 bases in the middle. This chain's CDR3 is CASSLATGDTQYF. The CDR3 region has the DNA TGTGCCAGCAGCTTAGCGACGGGAGATACGCAGTATTTT. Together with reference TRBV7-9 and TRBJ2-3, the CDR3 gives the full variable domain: DTGVSQNPRHKITKRGQNVTFRCDPISEHNRLYWYRQTLGQGPEFLTYFQNEAQLEKSRLLSDRFSAERPKGSFSTLEIQRTEQGDSAMYLCASSLATGDTQYFGPGTRLTVL.

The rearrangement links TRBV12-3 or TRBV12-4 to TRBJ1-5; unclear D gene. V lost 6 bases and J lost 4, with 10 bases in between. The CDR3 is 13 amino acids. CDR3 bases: TGTGCCAGCAGGCGGCAACCAAATCAGCCCCAGCATTTT. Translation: CASRRQPNQPQHF.

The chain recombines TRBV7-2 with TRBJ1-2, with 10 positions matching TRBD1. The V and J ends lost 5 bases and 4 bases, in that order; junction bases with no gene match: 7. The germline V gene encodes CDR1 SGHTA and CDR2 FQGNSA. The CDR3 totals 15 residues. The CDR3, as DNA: TGTGCCAGCAGCGACTCCGGGACAGGGGTCTATGGCTACACCTTC. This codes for CASSDSGTGVYGYTF. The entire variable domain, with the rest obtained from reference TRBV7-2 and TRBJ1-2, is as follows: GAGVSQSPSNKVTEKGKDVELRCDPISGHTALYWYRQSLGQGLEFLIYFQGNSAPDKSGLPSDRFSAERTGGSVSTLTIQRTQQEDSAVYLCASSDSGTGVYGYTFGSGTRLTVV.

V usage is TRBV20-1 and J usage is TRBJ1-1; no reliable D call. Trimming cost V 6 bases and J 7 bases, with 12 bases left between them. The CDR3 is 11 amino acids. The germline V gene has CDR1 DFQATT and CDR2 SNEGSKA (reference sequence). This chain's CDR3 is CSATNRVEAFF. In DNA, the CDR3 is TGCAGTGCCACAAATCGGGTTGAAGCTTTCTTT.

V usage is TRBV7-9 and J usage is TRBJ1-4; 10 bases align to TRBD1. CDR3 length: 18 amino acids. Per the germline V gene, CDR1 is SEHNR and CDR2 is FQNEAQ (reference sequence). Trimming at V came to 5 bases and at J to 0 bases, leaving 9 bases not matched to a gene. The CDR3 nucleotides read TGTGCCAGCAGCCGCGGGACAGGGGATCTTGCAACTAATGAAAAACTGTTTTTT. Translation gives CASSRGTGDLATNEKLFF.